This T cell receptor beta chain came from a study of shared clonotypes between healthy human individuals. V was trimmed by 4 bases and J by 5 bases, leaving 9 bases between them. The CDR3 is made up of 13 amino acids. Germline V gene lookup returns CDR1 SNHLY and CDR2 FYNNEI. CD4+ cells underwent separation, giving CD45RA+ naive and CD45RA-negative memory subsets. Assay execution took place at the deep level. Per sorted-subset replicate PCR, input was approximately 0.2 ug DNA, representing roughly 28,000 T cell genomes. Profiling relied on immunoSEQ multiplex PCR, and the TCRdb table lists in-frame clones only, not all of them. The repertoire holds 2 million to 3 million clones, just over 90% seen once, with around 0.14% in the top ten. Turning to this clone: The antigen remains undetermined.

Findings of the study overall: Generation probabilities of non-shared clonotypes were lower (relative to those shared by all four donors).

The material sequenced was naive CD4+ T cells sorted from blood. Subset described: CD45RA+ positively selected. This rearrangement joins TRBV2 to TRBJ1-5; D perhaps matches TRBD1 (6 bases). The clonotype comes from a young man in good health. DNA for the CDR3: TGTGCCAGCAGTGTAAGACAGGATCAGCCCCAGCATTTT. It specifies CASSVRQDQPQHF.